A single sample is the source of the 2 T cell receptor beta chains below, sequenced in a study of blood T cell repertoires in COVID-19. The data were produced by immunoSEQ multiplex PCR, yet TCRdb's version contains in-frame clones alone and is incomplete. The table shows about 140,000 clones, with 80% to 90% occurring only once. Sequencing was carried out using peripheral blood. The receptors originated from a man aged 55 to 69 with active or convalescent COVID-19.

J is TRBJ1-1 and V is TRBV28; 9 positions match TRBD1. Germline V gene lookup returns CDR1 MDHEN and CDR2 SYDVKM. The CDR3 spans 15 residues. Trimming took 5 bases from V and 5 from J; bases not matched to a gene: 9. CDR3 DNA sequence: TGTGCCAGCAGTCGGACAGGGGTACAGGGGACTGAAGCTTTCTTT. This translates into CASSRTGVQGTEAFF.

CDR3 region: CASSSDSSVNGELFF. DNA of the CDR3: TGTGCCAGCAGCTCAGACAGTTCGGTGAACGGGGAGCTGTTTTTT. This chain links TRBV13 with TRBJ2-2; possible D gene TRBD1, 5 bases. This CDR3 has 15 amino acids. Trimming took 4 bases from V and 7 from J, leaving 16 bases between them. Germline lookup yields CDR1 PRHDT and CDR2 FYEKMQ (reference sequence).